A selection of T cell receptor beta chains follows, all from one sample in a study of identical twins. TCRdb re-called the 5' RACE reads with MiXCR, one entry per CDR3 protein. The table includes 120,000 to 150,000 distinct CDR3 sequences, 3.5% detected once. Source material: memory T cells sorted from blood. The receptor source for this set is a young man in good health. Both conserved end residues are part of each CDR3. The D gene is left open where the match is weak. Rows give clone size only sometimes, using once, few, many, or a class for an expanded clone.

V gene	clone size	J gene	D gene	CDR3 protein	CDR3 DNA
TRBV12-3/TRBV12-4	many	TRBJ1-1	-	CASSPTGQQSEAFF	TGTGCCAGCAGTCCAACCGGCCAACAGAGTGAAGCTTTCTTT
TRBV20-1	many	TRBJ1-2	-	CSASLRPDTNYGYTF	TGCAGTGCTAGCCTTCGGCCGGACACTAACTATGGCTACACCTTC
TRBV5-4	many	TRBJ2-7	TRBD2	CASSFGLAGSMGEQYF	TGTGCCAGCAGCTTCGGACTAGCGGGGAGCATGGGGGAGCAGTACTTC
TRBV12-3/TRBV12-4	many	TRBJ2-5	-	CASSSTEQETQYF	TGTGCCAGCAGTTCGACAGAGCAAGAGACCCAGTACTTC
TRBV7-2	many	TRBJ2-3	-	CATQWAGSRTDTQYF	TGTGCCACCCAATGGGCCGGGAGTAGGACAGATACGCAGTATTTT
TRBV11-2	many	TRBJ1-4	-	CASSLEGLGSYNEKLFF	TGTGCCAGCAGCTTAGAAGGTCTCGGAAGCTATAATGAAAAACTGTTTTTT
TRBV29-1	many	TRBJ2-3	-	CSVDELTADTQYF	TGCAGCGTTGATGAGCTCACGGCAGATACGCAGTATTTT
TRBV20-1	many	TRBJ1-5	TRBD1	CSASDQGAGQPQHF	TGCAGTGCTAGTGATCAGGGGGCCGGTCAGCCCCAGCATTTT
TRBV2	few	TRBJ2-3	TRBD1	CASSVSPPRQGVLTDTQYF	TGTGCCAGCAGTGTTAGCCCACCCCGGCAGGGGGTCCTAACAGATACGCAGTATTTT
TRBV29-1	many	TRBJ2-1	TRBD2	CSAPYELAGGNEQFF	TGCAGCGCCCCATATGAACTAGCGGGAGGGAATGAGCAGTTCTTC
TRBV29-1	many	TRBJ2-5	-	CSVGGPSSETQYF	TGCAGCGTTGGTGGGCCTAGTAGCGAGACCCAGTACTTC
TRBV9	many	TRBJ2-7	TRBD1	CASSEGAGGSYEQYF	TGTGCCAGCAGCGAAGGGGCAGGGGGTTCCTACGAGCAGTACTTC
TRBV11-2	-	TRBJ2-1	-	CASKQWDSASYNEQFF	TGTGCCAGCAAACAATGGGACTCCGCCTCCTACAATGAGCAGTTCTTC
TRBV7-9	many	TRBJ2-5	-	CASSLAGGSGETQYF	TGTGCCAGCAGCTTAGCGGGCGGGTCGGGGGAGACCCAGTACTTC
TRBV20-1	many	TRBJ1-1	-	CSAPFQTSEAFF	TGCAGTGCCCCGTTTCAAACAAGTGAAGCTTTCTTT
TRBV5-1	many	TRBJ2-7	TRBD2	CASSPSGTSGTKQYF	TGCGCCAGCAGCCCCAGTGGGACTAGCGGGACTAAGCAGTACTTC
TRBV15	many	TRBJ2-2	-	CATSRRDGITGELFF	TGTGCCACCAGCAGGAGGGACGGCATCACCGGGGAGCTGTTTTTT
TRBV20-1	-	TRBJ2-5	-	CSANSELETQYF	TGCAGTGCTAACTCAGAATTAGAGACCCAGTACTTC
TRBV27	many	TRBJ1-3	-	CASSSIDPSSGNTIYF	TGTGCCAGCAGTTCAATAGACCCTAGCTCTGGAAACACCATATATTTT
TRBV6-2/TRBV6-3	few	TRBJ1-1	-	CASITRTRSTEAFF	TGTGCCAGCATTACGCGGACACGGAGCACTGAAGCTTTCTTT
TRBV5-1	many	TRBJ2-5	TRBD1	CASSSGTAQETQYF	TGCGCCAGCAGCTCAGGGACAGCTCAAGAGACCCAGTACTTC
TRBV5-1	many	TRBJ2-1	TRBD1	CASSSPGDRRYNEQFF	TGCGCCAGCAGCTCGCCAGGGGACAGGCGTTACAATGAGCAGTTCTTC
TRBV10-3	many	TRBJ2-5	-	CAISDKPPTQYF	TGTGCCATCAGTGATAAGCCCCCGACCCAGTACTTC
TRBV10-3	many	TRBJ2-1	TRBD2	CAISTGTSGLSSYNEQFF	TGTGCCATCAGTACCGGGACTAGCGGGCTCAGCTCCTACAATGAGCAGTTCTTC
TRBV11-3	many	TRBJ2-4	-	CASSSYGPKNIQYF	TGTGCCAGCAGCTCGTATGGCCCCAAAAACATTCAGTACTTC
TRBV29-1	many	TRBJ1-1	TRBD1	CSVRQGLNTEAFF	TGCAGCGTCCGACAGGGCCTGAACACTGAAGCTTTCTTT
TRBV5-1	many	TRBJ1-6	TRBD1	CASSLDRGRNSPLHF	TGCGCCAGCAGCTTGGACAGGGGCCGGAATTCACCCCTCCACTTT
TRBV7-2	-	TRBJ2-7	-	CASSRGMYEQYF	TGTGCCAGCAGCCGCGGGATGTACGAGCAGTACTTC
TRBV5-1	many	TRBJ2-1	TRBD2	CASSPGASGYNEQFF	TGCGCCAGCAGCCCGGGCGCTAGCGGCTACAATGAGCAGTTCTTC
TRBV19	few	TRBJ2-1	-	CASSLNPGLHNEQFF	TGTGCCAGTAGTCTCAATCCGGGACTCCACAATGAGCAGTTCTTC
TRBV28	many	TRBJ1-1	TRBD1	CASSLTPGTGEFF	TGTGCCAGCAGTTTGACCCCCGGGACAGGAGAGTTCTTT
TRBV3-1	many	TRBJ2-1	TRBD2	CASSHLSGRSYNEQFF	TGTGCCAGCAGCCATCTTAGCGGGAGATCATACAATGAGCAGTTCTTC
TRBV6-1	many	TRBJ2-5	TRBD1	CASSDRPDRGTQYF	TGTGCCAGCAGTGATCGCCCGGACAGGGGGACCCAGTACTTC
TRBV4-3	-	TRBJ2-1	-	CASSQDWVGGGSSYNEQFF	TGCGCCAGCAGCCAAGATTGGGTTGGCGGAGGGAGCTCCTACAATGAGCAGTTCTTC
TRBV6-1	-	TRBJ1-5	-	CASERGGQPQHF	TGTGCCAGTGAACGGGGCGGTCAGCCCCAGCATTTT
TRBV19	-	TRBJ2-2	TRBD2	CASSAGTRANTGELFF	TGTGCCAGTAGCGCCGGGACTAGGGCGAACACCGGGGAGCTGTTTTTT
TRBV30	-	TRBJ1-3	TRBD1	CAWSVGTAGNTIYF	TGTGCCTGGAGTGTAGGGACAGCTGGAAACACCATATATTTT
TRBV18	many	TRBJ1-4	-	CASSQLVNEKLFF	TGTGCCAGCTCCCAACTAGTGAATGAAAAACTGTTTTTT
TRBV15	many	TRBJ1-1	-	CATRMIGGRRVNTEAFF	TGTGCCACCAGAATGATCGGGGGGCGGAGGGTGAACACTGAAGCTTTCTTT
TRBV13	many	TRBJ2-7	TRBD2	CASSSTSGTPPYEQYF	TGTGCCAGCAGCTCGACTAGCGGGACACCTCCCTACGAGCAGTACTTC
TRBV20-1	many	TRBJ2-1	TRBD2	CGVDLAGGNEQFF	TGCGGGGTAGATCTAGCGGGAGGTAATGAGCAGTTCTTC
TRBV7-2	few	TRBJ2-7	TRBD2	CASSRGGRDYEQYF	TGTGCCAGCAGCCGGGGGGGGCGGGACTACGAGCAGTACTTC
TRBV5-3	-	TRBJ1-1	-	CARSVEDRPIVPMNTEAFF	TGTGCCAGAAGCGTGGAGGACAGACCCATAGTGCCTATGAACACTGAAGCTTTCTTT
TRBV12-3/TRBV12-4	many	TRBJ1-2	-	CASSLFGSTVGYTF	TGTGCCAGCAGTTTATTTGGGTCGACAGTTGGCTACACCTTC
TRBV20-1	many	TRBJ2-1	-	CSAEHSARDEQFF	TGCAGTGCCGAACACTCGGCCAGGGATGAGCAGTTCTTC
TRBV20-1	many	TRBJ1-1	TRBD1	CSALYRGPNTEAFF	TGCAGTGCTCTCTACAGGGGACCCAACACTGAAGCTTTCTTT
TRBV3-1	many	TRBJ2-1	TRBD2	CASSQEGSGRDEQFF	TGTGCCAGCAGCCAAGAGGGGAGCGGGAGGGATGAGCAGTTCTTC
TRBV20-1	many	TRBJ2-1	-	CSAHRAHEQFF	TGCAGTGCTCACAGGGCCCATGAGCAGTTCTTC
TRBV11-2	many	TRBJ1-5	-	CASSLAGRANQPQHF	TGTGCCAGCAGCTTAGCGGGTAGGGCTAATCAGCCCCAGCATTTT
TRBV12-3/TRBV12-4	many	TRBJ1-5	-	CASSSEAGIGYSNQPQHF	TGTGCCAGCTCATCGGAGGCAGGGATAGGGTATAGCAATCAGCCCCAGCATTTT
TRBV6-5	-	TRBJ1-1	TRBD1	CASSHDPRRGLAEAFF	TGTGCCAGCAGTCACGATCCGAGGAGGGGGCTGGCTGAAGCTTTCTTT
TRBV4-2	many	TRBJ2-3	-	CASSQDPPGGTSTDTQYF	TGTGCCAGCAGCCAAGACCCCCCTGGCGGGACTAGCACAGATACGCAGTATTTT
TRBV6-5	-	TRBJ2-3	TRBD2	CASSFSGGTDTQYF	TGTGCCAGCAGTTTTAGCGGGGGTACAGATACGCAGTATTTT
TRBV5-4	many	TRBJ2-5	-	CASSPSTGGGETQYF	TGTGCCAGCAGCCCCTCTACAGGGGGGGGAGAGACCCAGTACTTC
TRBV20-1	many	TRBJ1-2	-	CSARESGGLFGYTF	TGCAGTGCTAGAGAATCGGGGGGTCTATTTGGCTACACCTTC